The 8 T cell receptor beta chains listed next were all sequenced from one sample in a study of shared clonotypes between healthy human individuals. Only in-frame clones appear in the TCRdb table, and some are missing; sequencing was by immunoSEQ multiplex PCR. The sample gives nearly 1 million clones, over 60% of which show up once; about 1.5% is in the top ten. Material: memory CD4+ T cells sorted from blood. Indicated subset: CD45RA-negative fraction. All receptors derive from a man between 18 and 29 years old in good health.

A remark on this clone: Other DNA sequences of this sample code for an identical CDR3. The gene calls are TRBV18 and TRBJ1-5, with D possibly matching TRBD1 (5 bases). The CDR3 runs to 15 residues. Per the germline V gene, CDR1 is KGHSH and CDR2 is LQKENI. The V end was cut by 3 bases, the J end by 4 bases, with 13 bases between. DNA of the CDR3: TGTGCCAGCTCACCCGACAGAGGCGGGAATCAGCCCCAGCATTTT. It translates to CASSPDRGGNQPQHF.

Only one count was recorded for this clone. The rearrangement links TRBV6-5 to TRBJ2-3; 7 bases fit TRBD2. The CDR3 has 16 residues. V shed 0 bases, J shed 6 bases, and the junction held 9 bases outside the gene matches. Germline loops: CDR1 MNHEY, CDR2 SVGAGI. In DNA, the CDR3 is TGTGCCAGCAGTTACTCCAGCGGGAACGGGTGGGATACGCAGTATTTT. Amino acids: CASSYSSGNGWDTQYF.

This chain uses TRBV9 with TRBJ1-5; D gene uncertain. V was shortened by 2 bases and J by 3 bases, with 9 bases between the two germline ends. The CDR3 loop spans 14 amino acids. Germline V gene lookup returns CDR1 SGDLS and CDR2 YYNGEE. CDR3 DNA sequence: TGTGCCAGCAGCGTTCGACGTCCCAATCAGCCCCAGCATTTT. Protein product: CASSVRRPNQPQHF.

This clone was recorded only once. The V gene is TRBV6-4, the J gene TRBJ2-5, with D perhaps assigned TRBD1 or TRBD2 (5 bases each). The CDR3 loop spans 13 amino acids. Between the trimmed V and J ends, which lost 5 bases and 4 bases, there was a span of 11 bases. Germline V CDR1 and CDR2: MRHNA, SNTAGT. The CDR3 sequence is CASSRDVGETQYF. DNA for the CDR3: TGTGCCAGCAGTAGGGACGTAGGAGAGACCCAGTACTTC.

V and J are TRBV4-1 and TRBJ2-7; D is perhaps TRBD2 (6 bases). V was clipped by 3 bases and J by 0 bases, with 12 bases between them. The CDR3 runs 15 residues. CDR1 and CDR2 from the germline V gene are MGHRA and YSYEKL. The CDR3 region has the DNA TGCGCCAGCAGCCACCCTAGCGCGAACTCCTACGAGCAGTACTTC. This encodes CASSHPSANSYEQYF.

The chain has TRBV9 and TRBJ2-2; D possibly corresponds to TRBD1 (6 bases). The ends were cut back, 1 base at V and 7 bases at J, with 11 bases in the middle. The CDR3 is 14 residues long. Germline CDR1 is SGDLS and CDR2 is YYNGEE. The CDR3 DNA reads TGTGCCAGCAGCGTAATAGGGGGTGTCGGGGAGCTGTTTTTT. Residues: CASSVIGGVGELFF.

This chain uses TRBV7-2 with TRBJ1-1; D ambiguous. Trimming took 2 bases from V and 5 from J, leaving 15 bases between them. Germline loops: CDR1 SGHTA, CDR2 FQGNSA. CDR3 length equals 15 residues. DNA of the CDR3: TGTGCCAGCAGCTTAAGGAGAGAAGTGGGGACTGAAGCTTTCTTT. Its translation is CASSLRREVGTEAFF.

The J gene is TRBJ2-2, the V gene TRBV7-3; D remains unclear. The CDR3 extends over 13 amino acids. V was shortened by 5 bases and J by 4 bases, with 8 bases between the two germline ends. Per germline, CDR1 SGHTA and CDR2 FQGTGA. CDR3 in DNA: TGTGCCAGCAGCCCTAGTGGCACCGGGGAGCTGTTTTTT. This sequence encodes CASSPSGTGELFF.